The 27 T cell receptor beta chains in this list originate from one sample, sequenced in a study of immune evolution from preneoplasia to lung adenocarcinoma. Sequencing used immunoSEQ multiplex PCR; TCRdb keeps in-frame clones, though not all of them. The sample shows roughly 6,300 clones, over 60% of them seen only once. Material for sequencing was FFPE minimally invasive lung adenocarcinoma tissue. These TCRs come from a person between 60 and 80 years old with lung adenocarcinoma.

The genes are TRBV27 and TRBJ2-3; D remains unclear. The DNA end lines up better with TRBJ1-5; the J call may be wrong. Per germline, CDR1 MNHEY and CDR2 SMNVEV (reference sequence). The CDR3 totals 13 residues. The CDR3 reads CASSFQVTDTQHF. CDR3 nucleotides: TGTGCCAGCAGTTTTCAGGTCACAGATACGCAGCATTTT.

V and J are TRBV4-1 and TRBJ2-1; D ambiguous. The germline gives CDR1 MGHRA, CDR2 YSYEKL. There are 14 residues in the CDR3. Deletions cut 0 bases from V and 4 bases from J, with 7 bases between. The CDR3 nucleotides are TGCGCCAGCAGCCAAGAGCCCAAATACAATGAGCAGTTCTTC. Its protein is CASSQEPKYNEQFF.

The CDR3 nucleotides are TGTGCCAGCATCCGGACTGGGGGCGAACGGACGCAGTATTTT. This codes for CASIRTGGERTQYF. This chain joins TRBV6-5 and TRBJ2-3; tentatively, D is TRBD1 (6 bases). The CDR3 extends over 14 amino acids. V was clipped by 7 bases and J by 9 bases, with 20 bases between them. Germline assignment: CDR1 MNHEY and CDR2 SVGAGI.

The V and J genes are TRBV9 and TRBJ2-1, with D perhaps TRBD1 or TRBD2 (5 bases each). Germline V gene data show CDR1 as SGDLS and CDR2 as YYNGEE. The CDR3 contains 15 residues. V lost 7 bases, J lost 2 bases, and 16 bases lay in between. The CDR3 DNA is TGTGCCAGCGGGGGTGGGACGTATGCCTACAATGAGCAGTTCTTC. Translating it yields CASGGGTYAYNEQFF.

The chain has TRBV30 and TRBJ1-1; D gene unclear. V lost 4 bases, J lost 5 bases, and 14 bases lay in between. Germline CDR1 and CDR2: GTSNPN and SVGIG (reference sequence). This CDR3 region has 13 residues. The DNA for the CDR3 is TGTGCCTGGAACCCCTCCGGGAGGACTGAAGCTTTCTTT. Its protein is CAWNPSGRTEAFF.

The rearrangement uses TRBV28 and TRBJ2-7, with a weak D call TRBD1 (6 bases). CDR3 length equals 14 residues. V lost 4 bases and J 3 bases, leaving 13 bases between the germline ends. Germline lookup yields CDR1 MDHEN and CDR2 SYDVKM. This CDR3 reads CASSYRDIFYEQYF. The CDR3, as DNA: TGTGCCAGCAGTTACCGGGACATCTTCTACGAGCAGTACTTC.

This clone was seen more than once but under ten times. J is TRBJ1-5 and V is TRBV28; tentatively, D is TRBD1 (5 bases). CDR3 length equals 15 residues. Per the germline V gene, CDR1 is MDHEN and CDR2 is SYDVKM. Between the trimmed V and J ends, which lost 3 bases and 4 bases, there was a span of 13 bases. Here the CDR3 reads CASSFRAGLNQPQHF. The CDR3, as DNA: TGTGCCAGCAGTTTTCGCGCAGGGCTAAATCAGCCCCAGCATTTT.

This chain connects TRBV18 to TRBJ2-7; a possible D gene is TRBD1 (6 bases). The germline V gene has CDR1 KGHSH and CDR2 LQKENI. There are 14 residues in the CDR3. V dropped 3 bases and J dropped 7 bases, with 16 bases sitting between them. Written as DNA, the CDR3 is TGTGCCAGCTCACCGCGACAGGATTCGGGAGAGCAGTACTTC. Its protein is CASSPRQDSGEQYF. The whole variable domain, remainder taken from reference TRBV18 and TRBJ2-7, is NAGVMQNPRHLVRRRGQEARLRCSPMKGHSHVYWYRQLPEEGLKFMVYLQKENIIDESGMPKERFSAEFPKEGPSILRIQQVVRGDSAAYFCASSPRQDSGEQYFGPGTRLTVT.

The gene calls are TRBV5-6 and TRBJ1-2; D is uncertain. This CDR3 is built from 14 residues. From germline, CDR1 is SGHDT and CDR2 YYEEEE. V gave up 0 bases and J gave up 3 bases, with 9 bases separating them. The CDR3 region has the DNA TGTGCCAGCAGCTTGGGTCAGGATTACTATGGCTACACCTTC. Translating gives CASSLGQDYYGYTF.

J is TRBJ1-1 and V is TRBV7-9; D possibly corresponds to TRBD1 (5 bases). V shed 7 bases and J shed 5 bases, with 11 bases lying between them. The CDR3 is 12 residues long. CDR1 is SEHNR and CDR2 is FQNEAQ in the germline V gene (reference sequence). The CDR3 loop is CASKGPLTEAFF. The CDR3 region has the DNA TGTGCCAGCAAGGGACCTTTAACTGAAGCTTTCTTT.

The rearrangement uses TRBV27 and TRBJ1-5; perhaps TRBD1 as D (6 bases). CDR3 length equals 14 residues. The ends were cut back, 6 bases at V and 0 bases at J, with 9 bases in the middle. Germline V gives CDR1 MNHEY, CDR2 SMNVEV (reference sequence). The CDR3 spells CASRQGYSNQPQHF. DNA of the CDR3: TGTGCCAGCAGACAGGGCTATAGCAATCAGCCCCAGCATTTT.

The table lists this clone with a count of one. The V gene is TRBV29-1, the J gene TRBJ1-3; 10 bases are a match to TRBD1. CDR1 is SQVTM, CDR2 ANQGSEA, per germline. V lost 4 bases and J lost 4; bases outside the gene matches: 4. The CDR3 covers 14 residues. The CDR3 bases are TGCAGCGTTGGGGGACAGGGGCTGGGAAACACCATATATTTT. Protein sequence: CSVGGQGLGNTIYF.

The chain is built from TRBV11-3 and TRBJ2-7; 14 bases agree with TRBD2. CDR3 size: 16 residues. Trimming at V came to 4 bases and at J to 4 bases, leaving 6 bases not matched to a gene. CDR1 is SGHNT and CDR2 is YENEEA in the germline V gene. The CDR3, as DNA: TGTGCCAGCAGCTCCGGGACTAGCGGGGGCGGGTACGAGCAGTACTTC. Protein sequence: CASSSGTSGGGYEQYF.

The rearrangement links TRBV7-9 to TRBJ2-2; the match to TRBD1 covers 10 bases. V shed 5 bases and J 7 bases; nucleotides not matched to a gene: 7. From germline, CDR1 is SEHNR and CDR2 FQNEAQ (reference sequence). The CDR3 spans 15 residues. This CDR3 reads CASSRPGQGFGELFF. The CDR3, as DNA: TGTGCCAGCAGCCGACCGGGACAGGGGTTCGGGGAGCTGTTTTTT.

The rearrangement uses TRBV11-3 and TRBJ2-5; possible D gene TRBD1, 5 bases. This CDR3 contains 14 residues. V lost 2 bases to trimming and J lost 1 base, with 8 bases between them. The germline CDR1 and CDR2 sequences are SGHNT and YENEEA. The CDR3 is CASSLRGAQETQYF. The CDR3 region has the DNA TGTGCCAGCAGCTTAAGGGGCGCCCAAGAGACCCAGTACTTC.

The V and J genes are TRBV18 and TRBJ1-1, with 9 bases lining up with TRBD1. The germline CDR1 and CDR2 sequences are KGHSH and LQKENI. Trimming removed 3 bases from V and 1 base from J; junction bases left unmatched: 6. The CDR3 is made up of 16 amino acids. For the CDR3, the DNA is TGTGCCAGCTCACCCAGGGGACAGGGATCGAACACTGAAGCTTTCTTT. Translating it yields CASSPRGQGSNTEAFF. Supplemented by reference TRBV18 and TRBJ1-1, the full variable domain reads NAGVMQNPRHLVRRRGQEARLRCSPMKGHSHVYWYRQLPEEGLKFMVYLQKENIIDESGMPKERFSAEFPKEGPSILRIQQVVRGDSAAYFCASSPRGQGSNTEAFFGQGTRLTVV.

As concerns this clone: The sample contains more than one DNA sequence encoding this CDR3. V is TRBV6-5 and J is TRBJ2-1; no clear D gene. V lost 0 bases and J 7 bases, leaving 13 bases between the germline ends. In germline, CDR1 is MNHEY, CDR2 SVGAGI. The CDR3 runs to 15 residues. CDR3 sequence: CASSYSRREGNEQFF. In DNA, the CDR3 is TGTGCCAGCAGTTACTCGAGACGAGAAGGGAATGAGCAGTTCTTC.

J is TRBJ2-1 and V is TRBV20-1; a weak D match, TRBD2 (5 bases). The CDR3 runs to 10 residues. Trimming pared 6 bases from V and 10 bases from J, leaving 10 bases between. Germline loops: CDR1 DFQATT, CDR2 SNEGSKA (reference sequence). The CDR3 loop is CSAARGEQFF. The CDR3 region has the DNA TGCAGTGCCGCCAGAGGGGAGCAGTTCTTC.

The chain uses TRBV10-3 and TRBJ1-6; a weak D match, TRBD1 (5 bases). V was cut by 5 bases and J by 4 bases, with 9 bases left in between. Looked up from germline, CDR1 is ENHRY and CDR2 is SYGVKD. The CDR3 spans 14 residues. The CDR3 region has the DNA TGTGCCATCAGTTGGGACCGATATAATTCACCCCTCCACTTT. Its translation is CAISWDRYNSPLHF.

This sequence joins TRBV15 and TRBJ1-2; D is unresolved. The CDR3 runs 15 residues. The V gene's germline CDR1 is LNHNV and CDR2 YYDKDF (reference sequence). The germline V and J ends were trimmed by 0 bases and 6 bases, with 14 bases remaining between them. The CDR3 loop is CATSRDQRKPDGYTF. CDR3 sequence (DNA): TGTGCCACCAGCAGAGATCAAAGAAAACCCGATGGCTACACCTTC.

The chain is built from TRBV19 and TRBJ1-2; 10 bases align to TRBD1. With 5 bases clipped from V and 2 bases from J, the junction kept 2 bases outside the gene matches. CDR3 size: 14 residues. The germline V gene encodes CDR1 LNHDA and CDR2 SQIVND (reference sequence). CDR3 nucleotides: TGTGCCAGTAGTGCGGGACAGGGGAACTATGGCTACACCTTC. Amino acids: CASSAGQGNYGYTF.

The CDR3, as DNA: TGTGCTAGAGCCAGGGGCTATTCGAACACCGGGGAGCTGTTTTTT. Protein sequence: CARARGYSNTGELFF. The chain carries TRBV4-2 and TRBJ2-2, with D possibly TRBD1 on 6 matching bases. The CDR3 is 15 amino acids. CDR1 LGHNA and CDR2 YNFKEQ come from the germline V gene.

In the case of this clone: A read error may produce the germline difference seen at one junction end. The chain couples TRBV7-9 to TRBJ2-1, with TRBD2 matching over 10 bases. Germline assignment: CDR1 SEHNR and CDR2 FQNEAQ (reference sequence). This CDR3 is 14 amino acids long. CDR3 nucleotide sequence: TGTGCCAGCAGCCTAGCGGGAGTCTACAATGAGCAGTTCTTC. The encoded protein is CASSLAGVYNEQFF.

The chain has TRBV6-1 and TRBJ2-7, with TRBD1 matching 8 bases. Germline V gene sequence: CDR1 MNHNS, CDR2 SASEGT. The CDR3 runs to 15 residues. Germline trimming cut 6 bases from V and 0 bases from J; bases unmatched to any gene: 7. The CDR3 region is CASSPAQGASYEQYF. The CDR3 nucleotides are TGTGCCAGCAGCCCCGCTCAGGGGGCCTCCTACGAGCAGTACTTC.

On this clone: Germline and junction disagree at one end, which may indicate a read error. This chain links TRBV30 with TRBJ1-1; D is undetermined. The CDR3 runs to 14 residues. CDR1 and CDR2 (germline): GTSNPN, SVGIG (reference sequence). This chain's CDR3 is CAWGSGISNIEAFF. In DNA form, the CDR3 reads TGTGCCTGGGGGAGCGGAATCTCGAACATTGAAGCTTTCTTT.

This clone appeared a few times. This sequence joins TRBV30 and TRBJ2-7; D gene ambiguous. This CDR3 region has 15 residues. V lost 4 bases, J lost 0 bases, and 16 bases lay in between. Germline lookup yields CDR1 GTSNPN and CDR2 SVGIG (reference sequence). CDR3 DNA sequence: TGTGCCTGGATGCGACTCAGTTTTTCCTCCTACGAGCAGTACTTC. As protein: CAWMRLSFSSYEQYF. Supplemented by reference TRBV30 and TRBJ2-7, the full variable domain reads SQTIHQWPATLVQPVGSPLSLECTVEGTSNPNLYWYRQAAGRGLQLLFYSVGIGQISSEVPQNLSASRPQDRQFILSSKKLLLSDSGFYLCAWMRLSFSSYEQYFGPGTRLTVT.

This clone is a singleton in its sample. The chain uses TRBV21-1 and TRBJ2-1; TRBD2 was called by the table and not checked on the DNA. TRBV21-1 is annotated as a pseudogene. CDR3 length: 15 amino acids. CDR3 residues: CASTPPEMYNNEQFF. Written as DNA, the CDR3 is TGTGCCAGCACTCCGCCGGAGATGTATAACAATGAGCAGTTCTTC.